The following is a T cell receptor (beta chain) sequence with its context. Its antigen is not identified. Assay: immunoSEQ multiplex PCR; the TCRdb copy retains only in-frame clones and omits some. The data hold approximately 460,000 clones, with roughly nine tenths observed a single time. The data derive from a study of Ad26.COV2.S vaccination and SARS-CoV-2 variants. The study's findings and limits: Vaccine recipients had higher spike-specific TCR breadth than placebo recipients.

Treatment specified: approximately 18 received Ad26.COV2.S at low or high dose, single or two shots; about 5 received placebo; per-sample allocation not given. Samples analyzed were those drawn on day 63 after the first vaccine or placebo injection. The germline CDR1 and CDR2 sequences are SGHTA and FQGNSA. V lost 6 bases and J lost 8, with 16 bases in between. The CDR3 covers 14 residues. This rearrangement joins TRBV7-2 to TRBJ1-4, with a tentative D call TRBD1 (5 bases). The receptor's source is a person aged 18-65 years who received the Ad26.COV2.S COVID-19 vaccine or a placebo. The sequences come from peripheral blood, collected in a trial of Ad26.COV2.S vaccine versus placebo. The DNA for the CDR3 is TGTGCCAGCAGGCGGGACCTTCACACCGAAAAACTGTTTTTT. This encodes CASRRDLHTEKLFF.